These 9 T cell receptor beta chains were all obtained from the same sample, sequenced in a study of blood T cell repertoires in COVID-19. Repertoires were generated with immunoSEQ multiplex PCR, while TCRdb's copy carries only in-frame clones and drops some. In the table there are about 140,000 clones, approximately 88% of which are singletons. The material sequenced was peripheral blood. The receptors originated from a woman between 45 and 60 years old with acute or convalescent COVID-19.

This chain connects TRBV30 to TRBJ2-7; 9 bases agree with TRBD1. The V segment lost 1 base and the J segment 6 bases; nucleotides outside the gene matches: 10. CDR1 and CDR2 (germline): GTSNPN, SVGIG (reference sequence). This CDR3 contains 15 residues. The DNA of the CDR3 is TGTGCCTGGAGTGGGGCGGGACAGGGTGGTTCCGAGCAGTACTTC. It specifies CAWSGAGQGGSEQYF. Filled out from reference TRBV30 and TRBJ2-7, the complete variable domain reads SQTIHQWPATLVQPVGSPLSLECTVEGTSNPNLYWYRQAAGRGLQLLFYSVGIGQISSEVPQNLSASRPQDRQFILSSKKLLLSDSGFYLCAWSGAGQGGSEQYFGPGTRLTVT.

V is TRBV6-6 and J is TRBJ2-7; possible D gene TRBD1, 6 bases. Trimming shortened V by 1 base and J by 3 bases, and 16 bases separated the two germline ends. This CDR3 region has 16 residues. Germline V gene data show CDR1 as MNHNY and CDR2 as SVGAGI (reference sequence). This chain's CDR3 is CASSYYDRRNDYEQYF. DNA of the CDR3: TGTGCCAGCAGTTACTACGACAGGAGGAATGACTACGAGCAGTACTTC.

The CDR3 reads CASSLVSGSVGYTF. Written as DNA, the CDR3 is TGTGCCAGCAGCTTAGTATCAGGGTCGGTCGGCTACACCTTC. The chain is built from TRBV5-6 and TRBJ1-2; perhaps TRBD1 as D (5 bases). V dropped 2 bases and J dropped 8 bases, with 16 bases sitting between them. The CDR3 contains 14 residues. CDR1 is SGHDT, CDR2 YYEEEE, per germline.

Comment on this clone: Within the sample, other DNA sequences also encode this same CDR3. This chain links TRBV11-2 with TRBJ1-2; 7 bases match TRBD1. This CDR3 has 13 amino acids. Trimming removed 5 bases from V and 4 bases from J; junction bases left unmatched: 4. The germline gives CDR1 SGHAT, CDR2 FQNNGV. DNA of the CDR3: TGTGCCAGCAGCGCTGACAGGGCCTATGGCTACACCTTC. This encodes CASSADRAYGYTF.

This chain uses TRBV2 with TRBJ1-5, with D possibly TRBD1 on 5 matching bases. The CDR3 extends over 16 amino acids. Looked up from germline, CDR1 is SNHLY and CDR2 is FYNNEI. V lost 5 bases and J 0 bases, leaving 14 bases between the germline ends. CDR3 sequence reads: CASSFLTAYSNQPQHF. CDR3 DNA sequence: TGTGCCAGCAGTTTCTTGACAGCTTATAGCAATCAGCCCCAGCATTTT.

This rearrangement joins TRBV5-1 to TRBJ2-7; D is possibly TRBD1 (6 bases). The CDR3 totals 15 residues. Looked up from germline, CDR1 is SGHRS and CDR2 is YFSETQ. V was shortened by 0 bases and J by 5 bases, with 15 bases between the two germline ends. This CDR3 is CASSLGAGEPHEQYF. CDR3 bases: TGCGCCAGCAGCTTGGGGGCAGGGGAACCCCACGAGCAGTACTTC.

CDR3 sequence (DNA): TGTGCCAGCAGCCAAGTTTACCCAGCGGGAGGGGTCTACAATGAGCAGTTCTTC. Translating it yields CASSQVYPAGGVYNEQFF. The chain uses TRBV3-1 (or the pseudogene TRBV3-2) and TRBJ2-1, with TRBD2 matching over 10 bases. This CDR3 has 18 residues. CDR1 is LGHDT and CDR2 is YNNKEL in the germline V gene (reference sequence). Trimming cost V 1 base and J 3 bases; bases outside gene matches: 9.

The CDR3 loop reads CASSVVGQGPDTQYF. The CDR3 DNA reads as TGTGCCAGCAGCGTAGTGGGACAGGGGCCAGATACGCAGTATTTT. The chain uses TRBV9 and TRBJ2-3; TRBD1 matches at 10 bases. V shed 0 bases, J shed 4 bases, and the junction held 2 bases outside the gene matches. The CDR3 runs 15 residues. The germline CDR1 and CDR2 sequences are SGDLS and YYNGEE. Variable domain in full (rest from reference TRBV9 and TRBJ2-3): DSGVTQTPKHLITATGQRVTLRCSPRSGDLSVYWYQQSLDQGLQFLIQYYNGEERAKGNILERFSAQQFPDLHSELNLSSLELGDSALYFCASSVVGQGPDTQYFGPGTRLTVL.

This rearrangement joins TRBV5-1 to TRBJ1-3, with D possibly matching TRBD1 (6 bases). The CDR3 loop spans 16 amino acids. Trimming removed 1 base from V and 0 bases from J, with 11 bases in between. Germline CDR1 and CDR2: SGHRS and YFSETQ. CDR3 sequence reads: CASSLPTGSSGNTIYF. CDR3 bases: TGCGCCAGCAGCTTGCCCACAGGGAGCTCTGGAAACACCATATATTTT.